This T cell receptor beta chain was retrieved from a study of neurological immune-mediated disorders (dated by TCRdb to about 2019). About the study as a whole: Of the 35 or so multiple sclerosis patients, around 30 had relapsing-remitting MS and 3 had secondary progressive MS. Using UMI-based sequencing, the study compared peripheral blood TCR-beta repertoires from patients with HTLV-I-associated myelopathy (HAM/TSP), patients with multiple sclerosis, and healthy controls. The roughly 110 TCR-beta libraries included longitudinal samples, technical triplicates and paired sorted CD4+ and CD8+ T-cell subsets alongside PBMC samples. The cohort was made up of approximately 65 subjects, consisting of around 14 HAM/TSP patients, about 35 multiple sclerosis patients and roughly 20 healthy controls. Points the paper makes about the study in general: Repertoires from 18 of 34 MS patients were grouped by phylogenetic analysis into a cluster of related CDR3 sequences, suggesting a possible repertoire-level signature. No association of the MS cluster with clinical or MRI features was observed, and the need for larger cohorts was stated by the authors. The highest TCR clonal expansion was observed in HAM/TSP patients, whereas the lowest was observed in MS patients, even when compared with healthy controls. No identical CDR3 amino acid sequences were shared among expanded clones across subjects, suggesting private TCR-beta repertoires in all groups.

Libraries from unsorted PBMCs were made from 2 million PBMCs kept in RNAlater at -80 degrees C until RNA extraction. Multiple sclerosis patients were enrolled in a US clinical protocol evaluating disease progression by magnetic resonance imaging. Peripheral blood underwent Ficoll-Hypaque density gradient centrifugation to isolate PBMCs, which were then cryopreserved in liquid nitrogen. This clonotype was picked up many times. The antigen it binds to is not known. No quality values exist for individual bases; no much larger clone is one base distant. To synthesize cDNA, template-switch 5'RACE was performed with a primer carrying a 10-nucleotide random unique molecular identifier so that each TCR transcript was tagged. Over 180 million TCR-beta sequences, covering 15-18 subjects, were produced in each sequencing run. The RNeasy kit was used to extract total RNA. TCR-beta VDJ regions were amplified with primers for the TCR constant region and the 5'RACE anchor, using the KAPA Real-time Library Amplification kit. A first PCR added sample indexes and Illumina adaptors, and a second PCR then raised library yield. After Ampure bead purification, the TCR product of roughly 650 bp was size-selected on a 2% E-gel SizeSelection system. Before pooling, library quality was assessed on a Bioanalyzer, concentration was determined with Qubit, and library quantification was performed with the Kapa Library Quantification kit. An Illumina HiSeq 2500 was used to sequence the libraries paired-end at 2 x 150 bp. To increase sequence diversity, roughly 24-30% phiX was spiked into each library pool. Processing in the source paper ran as follows. Quality-filtered reads were processed with the UMI-based MiGEC pipeline, which removed over 85% of raw TCR sequences during error correction. VDJ genes were aligned to IMGT germline references, and clonotypes were defined by unique CDR3 amino acid sequence plus V-J genes. Clonal expansion, Shannon diversity and CDR3 relatedness (CalcPairwiseDistances, ClusterSamples) were evaluated with VDJtools, and phylogenetic trees were built with CLCbio workbench. A clone was classed as expanded if it had 8 or more unique UMIs, a cutoff based on coefficient-of-variation modelling across technical triplicates. TCRdb trimmed public reads at Q25 via fastp, called clones via MiXCR and kept in-frame beta chains. Entries that share a CDR3 protein sequence are merged under the most common genes and DNA. The authors' filters were not applied to this entry. The sample table shows approximately 74,000 distinct CDR3 sequences, and roughly 5% are seen once. The ten largest clones add up to about 7.4% of the sample.

The CDR3 sequence holds 14 residues, the cysteine and phenylalanine included. The CDR3 DNA has 42 bases and is translated from base 1. Clipping removes 0 bases from V and 5 bases from J, with 0 as the unmatched junction base count. The germline V gene gives CDR1 as SGHRS and CDR2 as YFSETQ. The clonotype comes from a young man with multiple sclerosis. The V gene is TRBV5-1 and the J gene is TRBJ2-3; 10 middle bases align to TRBD2. Specimen: PBMCs. At the DNA level, the sequence is TGCGCCAGCAGCTTGGGACTAGCGGGAGATACGCAGTATTTT. This gives the protein CASSLGLAGDTQYF.